The 25 T cell receptor beta chains in this list originate from one sample, sequenced in a study of T cells after yellow fever vaccination. TCRdb redid the calling of the 5' RACE reads with MiXCR, one entry per CDR3 protein. Of about 370,000 distinct CDR3 sequences in the sample, around a tenth are singletons; the top ten hold 18%. The material sequenced was PBMCs, taken on the day of the first yellow fever vaccination. Receptors were obtained from a man aged 18 to 30 who received the YFV17D yellow fever vaccine.

This clonotype showed up just a few times. The J gene is TRBJ2-7, the V gene TRBV4-3; no clear D gene. Per the germline V gene, CDR1 is LGHNA and CDR2 is YSLEER. Trimming took 0 bases from V and 0 from J, leaving 6 bases between them. The CDR3 has 14 amino acids. CDR3: CASSQEMTSYEQYV. The CDR3 region has the DNA TGCGCCAGCAGCCAAGAGATGACCTCCTACGAGCAGTACGTC.

For the CDR3, the DNA is TGTGCCAGCAGTGGGCCGGGCGTAAATTCGGGGGAGACCCAGTACTTC. The encoded protein is CASSGPGVNSGETQYF. The chain recombines TRBV6-1 with TRBJ2-5; TRBD2 might be the D (5 bases). Per germline, CDR1 MNHNS and CDR2 SASEGT. Trimming removed 4 bases from V and 5 bases from J, with 20 bases in between. The CDR3 covers 16 residues.

This clonotype appeared a few times. V gene TRBV21-1 combines with J gene TRBJ2-7; TRBD1, as called in the table, went unchecked against the DNA. TRBV21-1 is classified as a pseudogene. The CDR3 has 13 amino acids. As DNA, the CDR3 is TGTGCCAGCACCGAACAGGGAGGTTACGAGCAGTACGTC. Protein product: CASTEQGGYEQYV.

V and J are TRBV20-1 and TRBJ1-4, with D possibly matching TRBD1 (5 bases). The CDR3 is 14 amino acids. Trimming removed 6 bases at V and 0 bases at J, with 11 bases between. Germline loops: CDR1 DFQATT, CDR2 SNEGSKA (reference sequence). Here the CDR3 reads CSARGGATNEKLFF. In DNA, the CDR3 is TGCAGTGCCCGGGGCGGTGCAACTAATGAAAAACTGTTTTTT.

This sequence joins TRBV11-2 and TRBJ2-3; 13 nucleotides agree with TRBD2. This CDR3 has 16 residues. Germline trimming cut 5 bases from V and 2 bases from J; bases unmatched to any gene: 4. The V gene's germline CDR1 is SGHAT and CDR2 FQNNGV. The CDR3 DNA is TGTGCCAGCAGCGCGGGACTAGCGGGGCCCACAGATACGCAGTATTTT. Its protein product is CASSAGLAGPTDTQYF.

This clonotype was counted only a few times. This chain connects TRBV6-6 to TRBJ1-5; weak D call: TRBD1 (5 bases). CDR1 is MNHNY, CDR2 SVGAGI, per germline (reference sequence). Trimming stripped 7 bases from V and 7 bases from J, with 14 bases between. This CDR3 comprises 13 residues. CDR3 region: CASTSGRNQPQHF. CDR3 coding DNA: TGTGCCAGCACCTCAGGGAGAAACCAGCCCCAGCATTTT.

This clonotype appeared a few times. V is TRBV6-5 and J is TRBJ2-5; weak D call: TRBD2 (5 bases). The V gene lost 4 bases and the J gene lost 3 bases, with 15 bases spanning the gap. This CDR3 has 15 residues. The germline CDR1 and CDR2 sequences are MNHEY and SVGAGI. CDR3 bases: TGTGCCAGCAGTTCCTATGCCTTCGGGGAAGAGACCCAGTACTTC. Its translation: CASSSYAFGEETQYF.

This chain joins TRBV19 and TRBJ2-2; D may be TRBD1 (7 bases). CDR3 length: 15 amino acids. Deletions cut 3 bases from V and 4 bases from J, with 12 bases between. Germline lookup yields CDR1 LNHDA and CDR2 SQIVND (reference sequence). This chain's CDR3 is CASSMAQGGTGELFF. The DNA for the CDR3 is TGTGCCAGTAGTATGGCGCAGGGGGGCACCGGGGAGCTGTTTTTT.

The rearrangement joins TRBV19 to TRBJ2-3, with 7 bases identical to TRBD2. Germline CDR1 LNHDA, CDR2 SQIVND (reference sequence). Germline trimming cut 2 bases from V and 6 bases from J; bases unmatched to any gene: 14. The CDR3 has 17 residues. The CDR3 loop reads CASSINGGGRQRDTQYF. The CDR3 coding sequence is TGTGCCAGTAGTATAAATGGCGGGGGACGGCAAAGGGATACGCAGTATTTT.

This chain connects TRBV4-3 to TRBJ2-1, with TRBD2 matching over 9 bases. Germline assignment: CDR1 LGHNA and CDR2 YSLEER. V lost 4 bases, J lost 4 bases, and 8 bases stayed unmatched. This CDR3 spans 16 amino acids. The CDR3 region is CASSRVPLAGYNEQFF. In DNA form, the CDR3 reads TGCGCCAGCAGCCGCGTCCCCCTAGCGGGGTACAATGAGCAGTTCTTC.

Ten or more counts support this clonotype. This chain links TRBV5-1 with TRBJ2-7, with 11 bases identical to TRBD1. V was clipped by 5 bases and J by 3 bases; unmatched bases: 7. Germline V gene data show CDR1 as SGHRS and CDR2 as YFSETQ. The CDR3 has 15 amino acids. CDR3 in amino acids: CASSWGTGGFYEQYV. The CDR3 DNA reads as TGCGCCAGCAGTTGGGGGACAGGGGGTTTCTACGAGCAGTACGTC.

This sequence joins TRBV4-3 and TRBJ2-1; 9 bases fit TRBD2. The V and J ends lost 0 bases and 8 bases, in that order; junction bases with no gene match: 5. CDR1 LGHNA and CDR2 YSLEER come from the germline V gene. The CDR3 is 15 residues long. The CDR3 DNA reads as TGCGCCAGCAGCCAAGATGACAGGACTAGCGATGAGCAGTTCTTC. The encoded protein is CASSQDDRTSDEQFF.

This clonotype was observed at least ten times. The rearrangement joins TRBV9 to TRBJ2-1; 9 bases agree with TRBD1. Unmatched junction bases numbered 3, after V lost 3 bases and J lost 2 bases. The CDR3 totals 15 residues. From germline, CDR1 is SGDLS and CDR2 YYNGEE. The chain's CDR3 is CASSATGGPYNEQFF. Written as DNA, the CDR3 is TGTGCCAGCAGCGCAACAGGGGGCCCCTACAATGAGCAGTTCTTC.

This clonotype came up a few times. The chain couples TRBV7-9 to TRBJ1-1; 7 positions agree with TRBD1. The CDR3 has 16 residues. Germline lookup yields CDR1 SEHNR and CDR2 FQNEAQ (reference sequence). Trimming took 3 bases from V and 0 from J; bases not matched to a gene: 7. The CDR3: CASSFFTGQMNTEAFF. CDR3 DNA sequence: TGTGCCAGCAGCTTCTTTACGGGACAGATGAACACTGAAGCTTTCTTT.

This clonotype was seen more than once but under ten times. The chain joins TRBV7-2 to TRBJ2-1; the match to TRBD1 covers 8 bases. The germline V gene has CDR1 SGHTA and CDR2 FQGNSA. The CDR3 runs 14 residues. The junction had 8 bases not matched to a gene; V was cut back by 5 bases and J by 8 bases. Here the CDR3 DNA reads TGTGCCAGCAGCCGGACAGGGCTGCTCGATGAGCAGTTCTTC. This encodes CASSRTGLLDEQFF.

This clonotype showed up many times. This chain joins TRBV7-2 and TRBJ1-1; TRBD1 matches at 8 bases. After removal of 5 bases from V and 4 bases from J, the junction contained 6 bases not matched to a gene. The CDR3 length is 14 residues. Germline CDR1 SGHTA, CDR2 FQGNSA. Written as DNA, the CDR3 is TGTGCCAGCAGCCCGACAGGGGTAGCCACTGAAGCTTTCTTT. It is translated as CASSPTGVATEAFF. Drawing the rest from reference TRBV7-2 and TRBJ1-1, the complete variable domain is GAGVSQSPSNKVTEKGKDVELRCDPISGHTALYWYRQSLGQGLEFLIYFQGNSAPDKSGLPSDRFSAERTGGSVSTLTIQRTQQEDSAVYLCASSPTGVATEAFFGQGTRLTVV.

This clonotype showed up just a few times. The V call is TRBV7-9, the J call TRBJ2-1; perhaps TRBD2 as D (6 bases). This CDR3 contains 11 residues. Germline V CDR1 and CDR2: SEHNR, FQNEAQ (reference sequence). V shed 5 bases and J shed 13 bases, with 12 bases lying between them. CDR3 DNA sequence: TGTGCCAGCAGCCCGGGACTTTTACAGTTCTTC. This translates into CASSPGLLQFF.

This clonotype was seen many times. The chain is built from TRBV29-1 and TRBJ2-5; 7 bases map to TRBD2. The CDR3 has 14 amino acids. V shed 0 bases, J shed 4 bases, and the junction held 5 bases outside the gene matches. Germline CDR1 reads SQVTM; CDR2 reads ANQGSEA. The CDR3 sequence: CSVEDLGRGETQYF. The CDR3 region has the DNA TGCAGCGTTGAAGATTTGGGGAGGGGAGAGACCCAGTACTTC.

The chain recombines TRBV20-1 with TRBJ2-7; D assignment may be TRBD1 or TRBD2 (5 bases each). Trimming shortened V by 6 bases and J by 3 bases, and 15 bases separated the two germline ends. CDR3 size: 13 residues. CDR1 is DFQATT, CDR2 SNEGSKA, per germline (reference sequence). The CDR3 DNA reads as TGCAGTGCCGAGGGCCAGGGCCACTACGAGCAGTACTTC. This gives the protein CSAEGQGHYEQYF.

The sample holds many counts of this clonotype. The chain recombines TRBV5-6 with TRBJ2-3; 7 bases are a match to TRBD2. From germline, CDR1 is SGHDT and CDR2 YYEEEE. The CDR3 is made up of 16 amino acids. V shed 1 base, J shed 2 bases, and the junction held 7 bases outside the gene matches. The CDR3 DNA reads TGTGCCAGCAGCTTGATATGGAGCGGGGACACAGATACGCAGTATTTT. Protein sequence: CASSLIWSGDTDTQYF.

This clonotype was picked up a small number of times. The chain combines TRBV30 with TRBJ2-1; 7 nucleotides align to TRBD2. Germline V gene data show CDR1 as GTSNPN and CDR2 as SVGIG (reference sequence). Unmatched junction bases numbered 9, after V lost 0 bases and J lost 7 bases. The CDR3 is 15 amino acids. The CDR3 region is CAWSVPSGLGNEQFF. The CDR3 DNA sequence: TGTGCCTGGAGTGTCCCTAGCGGACTGGGGAATGAGCAGTTCTTC.

The gene calls are TRBV7-9 and TRBJ2-1; D not resolved. CDR1 and CDR2 (germline): SEHNR, FQNEAQ (reference sequence). V was pared by 3 bases and J by 9 bases, with 9 bases between. The CDR3 consists of 12 residues. DNA for the CDR3: TGTGCCAGCAGCTTTCCTAGTAGTGAGCAGTTCTTC. It translates to CASSFPSSEQFF.

This clonotype has more than one count but fewer than ten. The chain recombines TRBV7-2 with TRBJ2-7, with D perhaps TRBD1 (6 bases). Germline V lookup: CDR1 SGHTA, CDR2 FQGNSA. The CDR3 sequence is 15 residues long. V was shortened by 5 bases and J by 4 bases, with 18 bases between the two germline ends. The CDR3 coding sequence is TGTGCCAGCAGCCGTGACATTTCCCAGGGGTACGAGCAGTACTTC. This translates into CASSRDISQGYEQYF.

Worth noting for this clonotype: This sequence may be a read error, since a much larger clone differs from it by one base. The chain is built from TRBV7-9 and TRBJ2-7; unclear D gene. Germline V gene sequence: CDR1 SEHNR, CDR2 FQNEAQ (reference sequence). The CDR3 is made up of 13 amino acids. CDR3 nucleotides: TGTACCAGCAGCAGTTCTTTAACCTACGAGCAGTACTTC. Translation: CTSSSSLTYEQYF.

This chain uses TRBV14 with TRBJ2-1; a weak D match, TRBD2 (7 bases). Deletions cut 0 bases from V and 12 bases from J, with 15 bases between. In germline, CDR1 is SGHDN, CDR2 FVKESK. The CDR3 consists of 14 residues. The CDR3 nucleotides are TGTGCCAGCAGCCAAGATTCCCCGAGGGGGGGGCAGTTCTTC. Its protein product is CASSQDSPRGGQFF.